This T cell receptor beta chain was identified in a study of shared clonotypes between healthy human individuals. At a deep level, the assay was run. Some clones are missing from TCRdb's copy, which holds only in-frame ones; the method was immunoSEQ multiplex PCR. The table lists around 2,000,000 clones, 90% to 95% of them singletons. About this clone: Its specificity is unknown.

Germline-derived CDR1 and CDR2 are LNHDA and SQIVND (reference sequence). The CDR3 sequence is 16 residues long. Trimming removed 3 bases at V and 3 bases at J, with 15 bases between. Adult Caucasians living in Nashville, Tennessee made up all of the donors. Study-wide results and limits: Non-shared clonotypes displayed generation probabilities falling below those of clonotypes present in all four donors.

Sequenced sample: naive CD4+ T cells sorted from blood. The subset is: CD45RA+ positively selected. The gene calls are TRBV19 and TRBJ2-1, with D maybe TRBD2 (6 bases). This receptor was taken from a man aged 18-30 years in good health. This CDR3 reads CASSIAGSGRYNEQFF. CDR3 DNA: TGTGCCAGTAGTATTGCCGGGAGCGGACGCTACAATGAGCAGTTCTTC.